This passage covers 13 T cell receptor beta chains from one sample sequenced in a study of T cells in Graves' hyperthyroidism and ophthalmopathy. Template material for amplifying TCR beta CDR3 regions consisted of RNA transcripts. First-round RT-PCR of the TCR CDR3 relied on the HTBI primer set. TCRdb itself ran the multiplex PCR reads through MiXCR, one entry per CDR3 protein. The sample consists of over 500,000 distinct CDR3 sequences, about 16% of them appearing once. Specimen: blood. The receptors were sampled from a woman aged 30 to 39 with Graves' ophthalmopathy.

This clonotype was recorded at least ten times. The chain uses TRBV20-1 and TRBJ1-2; D not certain. CDR1 DFQATT and CDR2 SNEGSKA come from the germline V gene (reference sequence). The CDR3 has 14 residues. V shed 0 bases and J shed 6 bases, with 14 bases lying between them. In DNA form, the CDR3 reads TGCAGTGCTAGAGATGGGTCGAAAGGTGATGGCTACACCTTC. Translation gives CSARDGSKGDGYTF.

The CDR3 region has the DNA TGTGCCAGCAGCTTGACGGTTGACGGCCCAGATACGCAGTATTTT. Its protein is CASSLTVDGPDTQYF. The V and J genes are TRBV9 and TRBJ2-3; D gene ambiguous. In germline, CDR1 is SGDLS, CDR2 YYNGEE. The CDR3 length is 15 residues. V lost 4 bases and J 4 bases, leaving 16 bases between the germline ends.

The gene calls are TRBV7-9 and TRBJ2-7; D might be TRBD1 (6 bases). This CDR3 region has 15 residues. CDR1 SEHNR and CDR2 FQNEAQ come from the germline V gene (reference sequence). With 4 bases removed from V and 3 bases from J, the gap between germline ends came to 16 bases. The CDR3 region has the DNA TGTGCCAGCAGCTCACCGGACAGCGTAGGCTACGAGCAGTACTTC. Its translation is CASSSPDSVGYEQYF. The full variable domain, in which reference TRBV7-9 and TRBJ2-7 provide the parts outside the CDR3, is DTGVSQNPRHKITKRGQNVTFRCDPISEHNRLYWYRQTLGQGPEFLTYFQNEAQLEKSRLLSDRFSAERPKGSFSTLEIQRTEQGDSAMYLCASSSPDSVGYEQYFGPGTRLTVT.

This clonotype turned up a few times. A much larger clone differs by one base, so this may be a read error. The chain links TRBV12-3 or TRBV12-4 to TRBJ2-7; 7 nucleotides agree with TRBD2. The CDR3 length is 15 residues. Losses at the gene ends were 5 bases for V and 5 bases for J; bases not matched to a gene: 12. The CDR3 DNA reads as TGTGCCAGCAGTCCTCCGGGAGGTCTGTCCCACGAGCAGTACTTC. Amino acid sequence: CASSPPGGLSHEQYF.

This clonotype was counted only a few times. The chain is built from TRBV14 and TRBJ2-5; the D gene could be TRBD1 or TRBD2 (5 bases each). V dropped 9 bases and J dropped 5 bases, with 13 bases sitting between them. CDR1 and CDR2 from the germline V gene are SGHDN and FVKESK. The CDR3 runs to 12 residues. The CDR3 bases are TGTGCCAGAGGGGCTAGCACGGAGACCCAGTACTTC. Its protein product is CARGASTETQYF. The complete variable domain, with remaining parts taken from reference TRBV14 and TRBJ2-5, reads EAGVTQFPSHSVIEKGQTVTLRCDPISGHDNLYWYRRVMGKEIKFLLHFVKESKQDESGMPNNRFLAERTGGTYSTLKVQPAELEDSGVYFCARGASTETQYFGPGTRLLVL.

The V and J genes are TRBV11-2 and TRBJ2-6, with D possibly being TRBD2 (5 bases). Germline CDR1 SGHAT, CDR2 FQNNGV. Trimming removed 8 bases at V and 0 bases at J, with 26 bases between. The CDR3 has 20 residues. Written as DNA, the CDR3 is TGTGCCAGCCGTACCCTCCTCACATGGAAGGGAGCCTCTGGGGCCAACGTCCTGACTTTC. The encoded protein is CASRTLLTWKGASGANVLTF. Drawing the rest from reference TRBV11-2 and TRBJ2-6, the complete variable domain is EAGVAQSPRYKIIEKRQSVAFWCNPISGHATLYWYQQILGQGPKLLIQFQNNGVVDDSQLPKDRFSAERLKGVDSTLKIQPAKLEDSAVYLCASRTLLTWKGASGANVLTFGAGSRLTVL.

This clonotype showed up many times. The gene calls are TRBV7-9 and TRBJ1-5; D not resolved. There are 17 residues in the CDR3. Trimming took 5 bases from V and 1 from J, leaving 18 bases between them. Germline values: CDR1 SEHNR, CDR2 FQNEAQ (reference sequence). This CDR3 is CASSGSPVGTSNQPQHF. DNA for the CDR3: TGTGCCAGCAGCGGTTCCCCGGTAGGCACCAGCAATCAGCCCCAGCATTTT. Complete variable domain (other parts from reference TRBV7-9 and TRBJ1-5): DTGVSQNPRHKITKRGQNVTFRCDPISEHNRLYWYRQTLGQGPEFLTYFQNEAQLEKSRLLSDRFSAERPKGSFSTLEIQRTEQGDSAMYLCASSGSPVGTSNQPQHFGDGTRLSIL.

The genes are TRBV9 and TRBJ2-1; D ambiguous. In germline, CDR1 is SGDLS, CDR2 YYNGEE. This CDR3 comprises 14 residues. Between the trimmed V and J ends, which lost 0 bases and 0 bases, there was a span of 4 bases. CDR3 protein: CASSVDGSYNEQFF. In DNA form, the CDR3 reads TGTGCCAGCAGCGTAGATGGCTCCTACAATGAGCAGTTCTTC. The variable domain in full, completed from reference TRBV9 and TRBJ2-1, reads DSGVTQTPKHLITATGQRVTLRCSPRSGDLSVYWYQQSLDQGLQFLIQYYNGEERAKGNILERFSAQQFPDLHSELNLSSLELGDSALYFCASSVDGSYNEQFFGPGTRLTVL.

Of note for this clonotype: At one end, the junction sequence differs from germline, possibly due to a read error. This chain uses TRBV12-3 or TRBV12-4 with TRBJ1-5, with 8 bases aligning to TRBD1. The CDR3 length is 15 residues. This chain's CDR3 is CASSLLWTGNPPQHF. In DNA form, the CDR3 reads TGTGCCAGCAGCCTCCTATGGACAGGGAATCCGCCCCAGCATTTT.

In this sample, this clonotype turned up many times. The chain couples TRBV11-2 to TRBJ2-1; 14 nucleotides line up with TRBD2. The CDR3 has 16 amino acids. V lost 4 bases and J lost 5; bases outside the gene matches: 4. CDR1 and CDR2 from the germline V gene are SGHAT and FQNNGV. In DNA, the CDR3 is TGTGCCAGCAGCTCTTGGACTAGCGGGAGGAACAATGAGCAGTTCTTC. Translated, it gives CASSSWTSGRNNEQFF.

Many counts were recorded for this clonotype. The chain employs TRBV6-4 and TRBJ2-2; a weak D match, TRBD1 (5 bases). Trimming pared 8 bases from V and 0 bases from J, leaving 10 bases between. The germline V gene has CDR1 MRHNA and CDR2 SNTAGT. CDR3 length: 14 amino acids. CDR3 protein: CASRETANTGELFF. CDR3 bases: TGTGCCAGCCGAGAGACAGCGAACACCGGGGAGCTGTTTTTT.

This clonotype was detected many times. The chain carries TRBV3-1 and TRBJ1-5, with D perhaps TRBD1 (6 bases). CDR1 and CDR2 from the germline V gene are LGHDT and YNNKEL (reference sequence). The CDR3 covers 15 residues. Trimming pared 0 bases from V and 6 bases from J, leaving 12 bases between. CDR3 DNA: TGTGCCAGCAGCCAAGATTCAGGGGTTGGTCAGCCCCAGCATTTT. Its translation is CASSQDSGVGQPQHF.

There are many counts of this clonotype. The gene calls are TRBV7-2 and TRBJ2-7, with D perhaps matching TRBD1 (6 bases). The CDR3 totals 14 residues. Germline loops: CDR1 SGHTA, CDR2 FQGNSA. Trimming took 7 bases from V and 5 from J, leaving 18 bases between them. The CDR3, as DNA: TGTGCCAGCACACAAGGCAGGGGTACGAACGAGCAGTACTTC. Its protein product is CASTQGRGTNEQYF.